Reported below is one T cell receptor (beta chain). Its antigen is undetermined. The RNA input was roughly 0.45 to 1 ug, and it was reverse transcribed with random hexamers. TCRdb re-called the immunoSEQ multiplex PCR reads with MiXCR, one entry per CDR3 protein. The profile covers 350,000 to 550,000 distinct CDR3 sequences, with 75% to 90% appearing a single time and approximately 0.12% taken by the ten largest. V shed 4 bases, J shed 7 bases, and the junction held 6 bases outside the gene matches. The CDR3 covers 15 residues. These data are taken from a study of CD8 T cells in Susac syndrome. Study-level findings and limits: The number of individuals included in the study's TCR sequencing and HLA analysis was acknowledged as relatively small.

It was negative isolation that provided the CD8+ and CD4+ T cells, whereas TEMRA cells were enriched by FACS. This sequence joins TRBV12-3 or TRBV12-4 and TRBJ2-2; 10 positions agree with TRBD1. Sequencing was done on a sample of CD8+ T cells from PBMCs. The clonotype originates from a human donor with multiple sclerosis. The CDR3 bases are TGTGCCAGCAGTTCCGGGACAGGGGTCTTCGGGGAGCTGTTTTTT. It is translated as CASSSGTGVFGELFF.